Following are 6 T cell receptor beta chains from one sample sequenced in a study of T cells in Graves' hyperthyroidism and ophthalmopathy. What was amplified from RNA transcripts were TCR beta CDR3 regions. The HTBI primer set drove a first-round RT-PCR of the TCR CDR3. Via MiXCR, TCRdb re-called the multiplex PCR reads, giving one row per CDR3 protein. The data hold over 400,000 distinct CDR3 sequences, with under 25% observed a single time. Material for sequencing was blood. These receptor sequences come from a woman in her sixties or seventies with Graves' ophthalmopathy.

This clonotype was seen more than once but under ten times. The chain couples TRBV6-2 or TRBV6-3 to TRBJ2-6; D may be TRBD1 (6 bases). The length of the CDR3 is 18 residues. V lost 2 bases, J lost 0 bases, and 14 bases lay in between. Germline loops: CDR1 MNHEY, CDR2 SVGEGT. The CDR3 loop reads CASSYPGQQSSGANVLTF. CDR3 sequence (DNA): TGTGCCAGCAGTTACCCGGGACAACAGAGCTCTGGGGCCAACGTCCTGACTTTC.

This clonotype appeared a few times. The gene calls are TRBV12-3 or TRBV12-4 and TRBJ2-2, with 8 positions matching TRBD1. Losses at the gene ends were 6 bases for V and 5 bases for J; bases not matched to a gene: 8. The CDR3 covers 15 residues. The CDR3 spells CASRPRDRPTGELFF. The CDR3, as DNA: TGTGCCAGCAGGCCCCGGGACAGGCCGACCGGGGAGCTGTTTTTT.

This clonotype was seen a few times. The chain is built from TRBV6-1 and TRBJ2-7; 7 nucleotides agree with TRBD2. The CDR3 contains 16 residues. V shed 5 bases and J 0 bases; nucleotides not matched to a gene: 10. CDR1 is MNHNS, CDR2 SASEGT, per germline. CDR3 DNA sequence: TGTGCCAGCAGTTCCCAACTAGCGTGGAGCTCCTACGAGCAGTACTTC. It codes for CASSSQLAWSSYEQYF.

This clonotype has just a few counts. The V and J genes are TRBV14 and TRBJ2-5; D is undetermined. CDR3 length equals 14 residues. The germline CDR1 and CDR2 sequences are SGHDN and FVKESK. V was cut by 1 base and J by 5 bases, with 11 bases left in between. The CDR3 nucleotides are TGTGCCAGCAGCCAAGTGGCGGCGTTGGAGACCCAGTACTTC. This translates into CASSQVAALETQYF.

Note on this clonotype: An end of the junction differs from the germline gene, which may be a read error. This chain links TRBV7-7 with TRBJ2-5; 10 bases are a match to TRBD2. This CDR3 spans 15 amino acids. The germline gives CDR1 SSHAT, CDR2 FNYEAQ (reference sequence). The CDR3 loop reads CASSPLAGVVVTQYF. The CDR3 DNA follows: TGTGCTAGCAGCCCCCTAGCGGGAGTCGTAGTGACCCAGTACTTC. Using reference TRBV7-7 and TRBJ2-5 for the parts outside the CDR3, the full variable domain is GAGVSQSPRYKVTKRGQDVTLRCDPISSHATLYWYQQALGQGPEFLTYFNYEAQPDKSGLPSDRFSAERPEGSISTLTIQRTEQRDSAMYRCASSPLAGVVVTQYFGPGTRLLVL.

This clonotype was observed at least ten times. The CDR3 is CASSLGLVGEQAFF. CDR3 in DNA: TGTGCCAGCAGCCTCGGTTTAGTGGGGGAGCAAGCTTTCTTT. The V and J genes are TRBV3-1 and TRBJ1-1; the D gene is possibly TRBD1 (5 bases). Germline CDR1 is LGHDT and CDR2 is YNNKEL (reference sequence). V lost 4 bases to trimming and J lost 9 bases, with 18 bases between them. CDR3 size: 14 residues. The full variable domain, its missing parts supplied by reference TRBV3-1 and TRBJ1-1, is DTAVSQTPKYLVTQMGNDKSIKCEQNLGHDTMYWYKQDSKKFLKIMFSYNNKELIINETVPNRFSPKSPDKAHLNLHINSLELGDSAVYFCASSLGLVGEQAFFGQGTRLTVV.